This entry lists 11 T cell receptor beta chains sequenced from one sample in a study of shared clonotypes between healthy human individuals. Repertoires were generated with immunoSEQ multiplex PCR, while TCRdb's copy carries only in-frame clones and drops some. The sample has around 2,000,000 clones; about 95% are singletons. Naive CD8 isolation took CD45RO-negative cells positively selected for CCR7 and excluded terminally differentiated effector memory CD45RA+ cells. Sample: naive CD8+ T cells sorted from blood. Source of these receptors: a man aged 18-30 years in good health.

About this clone itself: The same CDR3 also results from other DNA sequences found in this sample. The chain has TRBV6-5 and TRBJ1-2, with unresolved D. Germline values: CDR1 MNHEY, CDR2 SVGAGI. Trimming pared 0 bases from V and 5 bases from J, leaving 4 bases between. The CDR3 is made up of 12 amino acids. The CDR3 loop reads CASSYSNYGYTF. The CDR3 coding sequence is TGTGCCAGCAGTTACTCGAATTATGGCTACACCTTC.

The chain combines TRBV19 with TRBJ1-1; perhaps TRBD1 as D (5 bases). V lost 3 bases and J 11 bases, leaving 16 bases between the germline ends. Germline V lookup: CDR1 LNHDA, CDR2 SQIVND (reference sequence). The CDR3 length is 13 residues. The CDR3 DNA follows: TGTGCCAGTAGTATGAGGGGACCTTTCGGGGCTTTCTTT. It is translated as CASSMRGPFGAFF. The variable domain in full, completed from reference TRBV19 and TRBJ1-1, reads DGGITQSPKYLFRKEGQNVTLSCEQNLNHDAMYWYRQDPGQGLRLIYYSQIVNDFQKGDIAEGYSVSREKKESFPLTVTSAQKNPTAFYLCASSMRGPFGAFFGQGTRLTVV.

The genes are TRBV30 and TRBJ2-6; 7 bases are shared with TRBD1. The germline V gene has CDR1 GTSNPN and CDR2 SVGIG (reference sequence). The junction had 3 bases not matched to a gene; V was cut back by 4 bases and J by 0 bases. The CDR3 covers 15 residues. CDR3 protein: CAWKTGNSGANVLTF. The CDR3 nucleotides are TGTGCCTGGAAGACAGGGAACTCTGGGGCCAACGTCCTGACTTTC.

This clone has just a few counts. The rearrangement uses TRBV5-4 and TRBJ1-2; maybe TRBD1 (5 bases). The germline CDR1 and CDR2 sequences are SGHNT and YYREEE (reference sequence). This CDR3 comprises 15 residues. Between the trimmed V and J ends, which lost 5 bases and 3 bases, there was a span of 17 bases. The DNA for the CDR3 is TGTGCCAGCAGTTCTGACAGATTGTTGCACTATGGCTACACCTTC. Protein sequence: CASSSDRLLHYGYTF.

The V call is TRBV6-6, the J call TRBJ2-2; the D gene is possibly TRBD1 (6 bases). Looked up from germline, CDR1 is MNHNY and CDR2 is SVGAGI (reference sequence). This CDR3 is built from 14 residues. With 6 bases removed from V and 3 bases from J, the gap between germline ends came to 11 bases. The CDR3 sequence is CASSQPGDTGELFF. The CDR3 bases are TGTGCCAGCAGCCAGCCAGGGGACACCGGGGAGCTGTTTTTT.

This clone was detected a few times. The V gene is TRBV27, the J gene TRBJ1-5; D call uncertain. V was shortened by 4 bases and J by 7 bases, with 11 bases between the two germline ends. This CDR3 comprises 13 residues. Germline CDR1 reads MNHEY; CDR2 reads SMNVEV (reference sequence). The chain's CDR3 is CASSSGVGQPQHF. CDR3 in DNA: TGTGCCAGCAGTTCGGGCGTCGGGCAGCCCCAGCATTTT.

The chain carries TRBV30 and TRBJ2-3; D is undetermined. Germline CDR1 reads GTSNPN; CDR2 reads SVGIG (reference sequence). This CDR3 has 15 residues. Trimming stripped 0 bases from V and 0 bases from J, with 10 bases between. CDR3 sequence: CAWSVLSDSTDTQYF. As DNA, the CDR3 is TGTGCCTGGAGTGTACTTTCGGATAGCACAGATACGCAGTATTTT.

The chain carries TRBV6-6 and TRBJ2-1; no clear D gene. This CDR3 spans 13 amino acids. Germline V gene sequence: CDR1 MNHNY, CDR2 SVGAGI (reference sequence). Trimming removed 7 bases at V and 9 bases at J, with 16 bases between. CDR3 bases: TGTGCCAGCAACCAAGAGTTGGGCGGTGAGCAGTTCTTC. Protein product: CASNQELGGEQFF.

The CDR3 DNA sequence: TGTGCCAGCAGTGAAGGGACCCGCTCCTACGAGCAGTACTTC. As protein: CASSEGTRSYEQYF. V and J are TRBV2 and TRBJ2-7; D is undetermined. With 1 base removed from V and 0 bases from J, the gap between germline ends came to 7 bases. This CDR3 has 14 residues. Germline V gene sequence: CDR1 SNHLY, CDR2 FYNNEI.

Remarks on this clone: Other DNA sequences within the sample encode an identical CDR3. The J gene is TRBJ2-5, the V gene TRBV9, with 8 bases fitting TRBD2. Germline CDR1 is SGDLS and CDR2 is YYNGEE. Trimming removed 3 bases from V and 2 bases from J; junction bases left unmatched: 9. The CDR3 covers 16 residues. The CDR3 here is CASSAGTSGYQETQYF. As DNA, the CDR3 is TGTGCCAGCAGCGCTGGAACTAGCGGCTATCAAGAGACCCAGTACTTC.

This chain connects TRBV7-9 to TRBJ2-2; D uncertain. The CDR3 is 13 residues long. Germline CDR1 SEHNR, CDR2 FQNEAQ (reference sequence). V shed 1 base and J shed 6 bases, with 6 bases lying between them. The CDR3 region has the DNA TGTGCCAGCAGCTTAGTAATCGCCGGGGAGCTGTTTTTT. It translates to CASSLVIAGELFF.